The clone carrying this TCR beta chain has more than one count but fewer than ten. What it recognizes is unknown. Clones were read by immunoSEQ multiplex PCR, and TCRdb kept only the in-frame ones, dropping some. The sample carries approximately 160,000 clones, 75% to 90% recorded once. The sample comes from a study of T cell responses to AZD1222 COVID-19 vaccine. The CDR3 totals 15 residues. Unmatched junction bases numbered 1, after V lost 3 bases and J lost 8 bases. CDR1 is LNHDA and CDR2 is SQIVND in the germline V gene (reference sequence). Findings and limits, study-wide: Seropositive AZD1222 recipients at baseline numbered only 6 or 7.

The rearrangement links TRBV19 to TRBJ2-1; TRBD2 agrees at 16 bases. This clonotype was obtained from an adult in good health. The material was peripheral blood, obtained on day 0 of AZD1222 vaccination. CDR3 in amino acids: CASSMGLAGGYEQFF. The CDR3 nucleotides read TGTGCCAGTAGTATGGGACTAGCGGGAGGGTATGAGCAGTTCTTC.